Each of the 7 T cell receptor beta chains below was sequenced from the same sample in a study of identical twins (dated by TCRdb to the mid-2010s). Library prep was done by 5' RACE. Data came from an Illumina HiSeq 2000. Using fastp trimming at Q25 and MiXCR clonotype assembly, TCRdb reanalyzed the public sequencing data and kept in-frame beta chains. Rows with a matching CDR3 protein are joined into one entry that keeps the most common DNA and genes. The sample table records roughly 480,000 distinct CDR3 sequences; roughly a quarter of these occur just once. Over 2.5% of the sample belongs to the ten largest clones. These data were also reused for a study on T cells expressing NK-cell markers.

The sequenced material came from CD4+ T cells sorted from blood. The origin of the receptors is a woman aged 18 to 35 in good health.

This chain connects TRBV5-1 to TRBJ2-5; D remains unclear. Trimming pared 0 bases from V and 2 bases from J, leaving 11 bases between. Germline V lookup: CDR1 SGHRS, CDR2 YFSETQ. The CDR3 spans 15 residues. CDR3 region: CASSLADGLQETQYF. CDR3 DNA: TGCGCCAGCAGCTTGGCTGACGGCCTGCAAGAGACCCAGTACTTC.

The chain joins TRBV12-3 or TRBV12-4 to TRBJ1-5; perhaps TRBD1 as D (6 bases). The germline V and J ends were trimmed by 2 bases and 11 bases, with 16 bases remaining between them. The CDR3 runs to 14 residues. Here the CDR3 reads CASSLWEGDKAQHF. Here the CDR3 DNA reads TGTGCCAGCAGTTTATGGGAGGGGGACAAAGCCCAGCATTTT.

This clonotype was recorded many times. The chain recombines TRBV7-2 with TRBJ2-5, with D possibly matching TRBD2 (6 bases). The CDR3 is made up of 15 amino acids. V dropped 1 base and J dropped 4 bases, with 13 bases sitting between them. Germline-derived CDR1 and CDR2 are SGHTA and FQGNSA. The CDR3 region has the DNA TGTGCCAGCAGCTTAGGGGACTGGAGGGGAGAGACCCAGTACTTC. It specifies CASSLGDWRGETQYF.

The gene calls are TRBV10-2 and TRBJ1-1, with 8 bases identical to TRBD1. The V segment lost 6 bases and the J segment 3 bases; nucleotides outside the gene matches: 6. This CDR3 contains 14 residues. Germline V gene lookup returns CDR1 WSHSY and CDR2 SAAADI. The CDR3 DNA reads as TGCGCCAGCAGGTACTACAGGGGGGACACTGAAGCTTTCTTT. The encoded protein is CASRYYRGDTEAFF.

CDR3 coding DNA: TGCGCCAGCAGCCCTCGGAGGGCCTCCTACGAGCAGTACTTC. Translating it yields CASSPRRASYEQYF. The V call is TRBV4-3, the J call TRBJ2-7, with TRBD2 as a possible D gene (6 bases). Germline-derived CDR1 and CDR2 are LGHNA and YSLEER. Trimming stripped 4 bases from V and 0 bases from J, with 10 bases between. This CDR3 spans 14 amino acids.

This chain connects TRBV10-3 to TRBJ2-5; D not resolved. The CDR3 has 12 residues. CDR1 is ENHRY and CDR2 is SYGVKD in the germline V gene. V lost 8 bases to trimming and J lost 0 bases, with 7 bases between them. CDR3 protein: CAIGRDQETQYF. For the CDR3, the DNA is TGTGCCATCGGACGGGACCAAGAGACCCAGTACTTC.

This clonotype was counted at least ten times. The chain carries TRBV20-1 and TRBJ2-7; the match to TRBD1 covers 12 bases. CDR3 length: 13 amino acids. The V gene's germline CDR1 is DFQATT and CDR2 SNEGSKA (reference sequence). The V segment lost 3 bases and the J segment 5 bases; nucleotides outside the gene matches: 2. The CDR3 DNA is TGCAGTGCTAGCGGGGACAGGGGGCACGAGCAGTACTTC. As protein: CSASGDRGHEQYF.